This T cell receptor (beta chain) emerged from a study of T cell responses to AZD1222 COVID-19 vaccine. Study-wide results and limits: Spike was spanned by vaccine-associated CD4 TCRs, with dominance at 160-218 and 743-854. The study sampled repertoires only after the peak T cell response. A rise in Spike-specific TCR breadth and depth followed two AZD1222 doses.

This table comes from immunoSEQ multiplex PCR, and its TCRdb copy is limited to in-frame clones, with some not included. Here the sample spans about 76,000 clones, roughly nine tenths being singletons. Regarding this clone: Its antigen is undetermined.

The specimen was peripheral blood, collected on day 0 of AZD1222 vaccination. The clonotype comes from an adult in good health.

The CDR3 coding sequence is TGTGCCACCAGTGACCTCGGACTAGCGTCAGACTCCTACGAGCAGTACTTC. Residues: CATSDLGLASDSYEQYF. The chain recombines TRBV24-1 with TRBJ2-7; the match to TRBD2 covers 9 bases. The CDR3 is 17 amino acids. The V gene end was trimmed by 4 bases and the J gene end by 0 bases; junction bases not matched to a gene: 9. Per germline, CDR1 KGHDR and CDR2 SFDVKD.